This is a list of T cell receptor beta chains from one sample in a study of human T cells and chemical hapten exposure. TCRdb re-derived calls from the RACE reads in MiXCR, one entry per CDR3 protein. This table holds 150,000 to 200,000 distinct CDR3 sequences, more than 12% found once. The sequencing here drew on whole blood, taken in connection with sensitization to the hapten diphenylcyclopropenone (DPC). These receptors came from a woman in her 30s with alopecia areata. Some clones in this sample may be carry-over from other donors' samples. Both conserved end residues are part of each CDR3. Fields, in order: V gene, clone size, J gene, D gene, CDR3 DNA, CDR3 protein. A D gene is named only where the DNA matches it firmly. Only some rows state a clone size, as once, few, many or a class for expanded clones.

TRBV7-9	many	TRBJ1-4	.	TGTGCCAGCAGCGCCCGGGCCCCGGACTTTAATGAAAAACTGTTTTTT	CASSARAPDFNEKLFF
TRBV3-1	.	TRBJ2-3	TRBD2	TGTGCCAGTCGCCGGACTAGAACCACAGATACGCAGTATTTT	CASRRTRTTDTQYF
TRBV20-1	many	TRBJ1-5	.	TGCAGTGCCCGGGGAGGGGATAGCAATCAGCCCCAGCATTTT	CSARGGDSNQPQHF
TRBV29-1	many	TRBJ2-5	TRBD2	TGCAGCGTGGGACTAGCGGGGGGAGAGACCCAGTACTTC	CSVGLAGGETQYF
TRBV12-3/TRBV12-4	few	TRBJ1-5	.	TGTGCCAGCAGTTTCGGAGCCACATCCCAGCCCCAGCATTTT	CASSFGATSQPQHF
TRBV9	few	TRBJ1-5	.	TGTGCCAGCAGCGTACGGGCCGATCAGCCCCAGCATTTT	CASSVRADQPQHF
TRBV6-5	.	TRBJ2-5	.	TGTGCCAGCAGTTACACCGGGACCCAGTACTTC	CASSYTGTQYF
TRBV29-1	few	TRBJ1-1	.	TGCAGCGTCGGCAAGGGGGGAACTGAAGCTTTCTTT	CSVGKGGTEAFF
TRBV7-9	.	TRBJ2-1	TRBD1	TGTGCCAGCAGCAAGCGACAGGGTACCTACAATGAGCAGTTCTTC	CASSKRQGTYNEQFF
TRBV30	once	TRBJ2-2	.	TGTGCCTGGAGCCGAGACACCAACACCGGGGAGCTGTTTTTT	CAWSRDTNTGELFF
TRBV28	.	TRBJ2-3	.	TGTGCCAGCAGTCCCGGCGCAGCCACAGATACGCAGTATTTT	CASSPGAATDTQYF
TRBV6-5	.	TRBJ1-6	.	TGTGCCAGCAGTAGGAACTTGGACCTTCGTAATAATTCACCCCTCCACTTT	CASSRNLDLRNNSPLHF
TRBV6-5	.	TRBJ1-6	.	TGTGCCAGCAGTTACGGCCTGGCCTCACCCCTCCACTTT	CASSYGLASPLHF
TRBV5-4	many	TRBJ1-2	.	TGTGCCAGCAGCTTGGCGACGGAGAATGGCTACACCTTC	CASSLATENGYTF
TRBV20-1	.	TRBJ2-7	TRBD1	TGCAGTGCACGCGAGACAGGGGCGGGTCCCGAGCAGTACTTC	CSARETGAGPEQYF
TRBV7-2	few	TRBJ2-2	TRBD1	TGTGCCAGCAGCCCCAGGACAGGGGGCGCAGCCGGGGAGCTGTTTTTT	CASSPRTGGAAGELFF
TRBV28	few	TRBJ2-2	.	TGTGCCAGCAGTTTACAGGTGAACACCGGGGAGCTGTTTTTT	CASSLQVNTGELFF
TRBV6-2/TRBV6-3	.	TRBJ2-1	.	TGTGCCAGCAGTTACGAGAGGGCCAACTACAATGAGCAGTTCTTC	CASSYERANYNEQFF
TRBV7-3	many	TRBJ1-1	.	TGTGCCAGCAGCTTATTTAGGGGTAACACTGAAGCTTTCTTT	CASSLFRGNTEAFF
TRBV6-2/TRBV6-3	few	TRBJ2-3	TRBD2	TGTGCCAGGCCTCTCCCTTGCAAGCGGGAGTCAGATACGCAGTATTTT	CARPLPCKRESDTQYF
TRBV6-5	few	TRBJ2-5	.	TGTGCCAGTTACGGAAATCAAGAGACCCAGTACTTC	CASYGNQETQYF
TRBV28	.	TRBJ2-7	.	TGTGCCAGCAGCCTTATGCTAGCGCTATCCACCTACGAGCAGTACTTC	CASSLMLALSTYEQYF
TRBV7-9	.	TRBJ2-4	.	TGTGCCAGCAGGGGGCCGGACAAAAACATTCAGTACTTC	CASRGPDKNIQYF
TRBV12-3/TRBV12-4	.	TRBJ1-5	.	TGTGCCAGCAGTTTGGGGCGGACGATACCTTATAGCAATCAGCCCCAGCATTTT	CASSLGRTIPYSNQPQHF
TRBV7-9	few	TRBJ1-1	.	TGTGCCAGCAGCCCCGACTGGCAGGGTGACACTGAAGCTTTCTTT	CASSPDWQGDTEAFF
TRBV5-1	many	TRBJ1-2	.	TGCGCCAGCAGCTTAGGACCGAACTATGGCTACACCTTC	CASSLGPNYGYTF
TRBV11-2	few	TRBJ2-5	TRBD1	TGTGCCAGCGGCCCCTTCGGGACAGAAACTGAAGAGACCCAGTACTTC	CASGPFGTETEETQYF
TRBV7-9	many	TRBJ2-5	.	TGTGCCAGCAGCCAGGGAGGCACAGAAAAAGAGACCCAGTACTTC	CASSQGGTEKETQYF
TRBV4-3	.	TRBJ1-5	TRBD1	TGCGCCAGCAGCCTCCGACAGGGATGGGATCAGCCCCAGCATTTT	CASSLRQGWDQPQHF
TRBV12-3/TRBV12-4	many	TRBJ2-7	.	TGTGCCAGCAGTTTAGCCCAGGGTAGCGAGCAGTACTTC	CASSLAQGSEQYF
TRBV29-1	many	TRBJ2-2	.	TGCAGCGTTGAACCCAACACCGGGGAGCTGTTTTTT	CSVEPNTGELFF
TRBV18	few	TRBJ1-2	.	TGTGCCAGCTCACCCTCCGCAGGGCCTAACTATGGCTACACCTTC	CASSPSAGPNYGYTF
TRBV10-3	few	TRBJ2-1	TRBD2	TGTGCCACCCAGACTAGCGGAACCTACAATGAGCAGTTCTTC	CATQTSGTYNEQFF
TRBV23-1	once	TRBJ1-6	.	TGCGCCAGCAGTCACCCTAATTCACCCCTCCACTTT	CASSHPNSPLHF
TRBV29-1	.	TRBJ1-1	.	TGCAGCGTTGCCGGGCAGCGGCTTATAAACACTGAAGCTTTCTTT	CSVAGQRLINTEAFF
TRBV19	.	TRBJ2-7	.	TGTGCCAGCCTCGGAGGGGAATCCTACGAGCAGTACTTC	CASLGGESYEQYF
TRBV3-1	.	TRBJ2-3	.	TGTGCCAGCAGCCATTGGCGGGGTGACACAGATACGCAGTATTTT	CASSHWRGDTDTQYF
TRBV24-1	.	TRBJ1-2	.	TGTGCCACCAGTCGAAAAGGGAGTAACTATGGCTACACCTTC	CATSRKGSNYGYTF
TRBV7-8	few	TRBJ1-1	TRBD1	TGTGCCAGCAGAAAAACAGGGGGAGATACTGAAGCTTTCTTT	CASRKTGGDTEAFF
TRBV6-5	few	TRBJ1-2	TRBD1	TGTGCCAGCAGTTACCTGGGACAGGGTCTCGGCTACACCTTC	CASSYLGQGLGYTF
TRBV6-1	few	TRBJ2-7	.	TGTGCCAGCAGTGCTACAGGGACTTTTTACGAGCAGTACTTC	CASSATGTFYEQYF